This TCR beta chain was profiled in a study of cytomegalovirus exposure and HLA in healthy donors (dated 2017 in TCRdb). For the wider study: According to an earlier analysis of several hundred of the donors, some 170 million T cells yielded roughly 100 million unique TCR beta sequences and approximately 300 Gb of sequence data. An early release that covered several hundred HLA-typed donors contained 300 to 350 gigabases of sequencing data and tens of millions of unique TCR sequences. Among the roughly 410 genotyped donors, around 79% belonged to the genetic ancestry cluster associated with self-reported Caucasian donors. The study aimed to test whether cataloging public T cell receptors could reveal signatures of past pathogen exposure. Using immunosequencing, the study profiled T cell repertoires from approximately 700 subjects and related those repertoires to cytomegalovirus serostatus. A separate validation cohort of 100 to 150 different subjects was used in addition to the approximately 670-subject first cohort. High-throughput TCR immunosequencing, statistical association of individual TCRs with disease status, and machine learning were combined to predict cytomegalovirus infection status. In a later analysis, previously published TCR beta repertoires from 670 or so donors were re-analyzed and high-resolution HLA genotyping was added so that TCR occurrence patterns could be studied. Rather than using new phenotypic data, the later analysis identified candidate immune exposures from TCR beta sequences and from how often those sequences occurred across donors. An earlier analysis of several hundred of the donors applied high-throughput TCR beta sequencing to assess whether each TCR beta V gene segment acted as functional or pseudogenic. Donor age, sex, ethnicity and CMV serostatus were compiled together with the repertoire data. A later genetic analysis took genome-wide SNP genotypes for about 65% of the 666 donors and used that subset as a discovery cohort. Every discovery cohort repertoire had been produced on one sequencing platform. HLA typing covered class I and class II loci at four-digit resolution. The number of donors typed differed by locus, with roughly 620-630 for A, B, C, DRB1 and DQB1, 522 for DQA1, 606 for DPA1, and 472 for DPB1. Roughly five DR-DQ haplotypes were handled as single units for association and clustering because linkage in the cohort was strong. Among under 450 genotyped donors of the cohort, an average of approximately 240,000 unique TCR beta nucleotide sequences were sequenced per donor, around a sixth of them non-productive. General conclusions and limits of the study: A cluster of highly shared sequence variants was judged likely to represent a technical artifact of the sequencing pipeline. Most TCR sequences were observed very rarely across donors, whereas some public TCRs were present in many individuals. Compared with equally common non-associated chains, HLA-associated TCR beta chains in a later analysis were more clonally expanded and had lower generation probabilities. The classifier was reported to diagnose cytomegalovirus status with high specificity and sensitivity in both the original cohort and the validation cohort. A later analysis associated 15,000 to 20,000 TCR beta sequences with specific HLA alleles at a false discovery rate of 0.05. In a later genetic analysis, fewer N-insertions in productive TCRs were reported among donors in an Asian-associated ancestry cluster than the 666-donor mean. It was suggested by the authors that the approach could potentially be generalized to other disease states and immunological phenotypes. The study gave a list of under 200 TCR beta chains associated with cytomegalovirus. An association between a missense DCLRE1C variant and V-gene and J-gene trimming of TCR beta chains was found in a later genetic analysis and replicated in an independent cohort. Linkage disequilibrium might explain the correlated functional status among segregating V segments, but an unknown experimental factor could not be ruled out. HLA typing was unavailable for some donors at each locus, so association tests used only the typed subset. A few of the identified cytomegalovirus-associated TCR beta chains were confirmed in vitro to be specific for cytomegalovirus antigens. Broadly in line with IMGT annotations, most TCR beta V segments showed up in productive rearrangements about 90% or about 30% of the time in an earlier analysis of about 500 of the donors. Most CMV-associated TCR beta chains appeared to be HLA-restricted in a later analysis, and the HLA associations seemed to be driven largely by CMV exposure. Assigning TCR associations to individual alleles was difficult when HLA alleles, especially DR and DQ, strongly co-occurred. Sequencing depth was assumed to be roughly uniform across donors in the presence/absence analyses, though that assumption may not hold. This cohort had only TCR beta chains sequenced, and the lack of alpha or paired-chain data limited which features could be detected. A later analysis found that TCR association rates varied across HLA loci, with DRB1 alleles showing the most associated TCRs and HLA-C alleles the fewest. The earlier analysis of 587 of the donors excluded approximately 17 rarely observed V segments, including chromosome 9 orphons, because counts were too low. A further reported finding was that TCR beta sequences accurately predicted the HLA-A and HLA-B alleles for most subjects in the first cohort. Some IMGT-functional V segments, including TRBV6-2 and TRBV6-3, could not be distinguished by the 87-base-pair reads and were therefore excluded. According to a later analysis, parvovirus B19, influenza, CMV and Epstein-Barr virus appeared linked to several top co-occurrence clusters. The only immune exposure information available for the cohort was CMV serostatus.

Note on this clone: Its binding antigen is unknown. The sample holds no much larger clone one base away, and base qualities are not on file.

The germline V gene (reference sequence) specifies GTSNPN as CDR1 and SVGIG as CDR2. Measured from the cysteine to the phenylalanine, the CDR3 is 14 residues long. The retained sequence is limited to the CDR3, 42 bases, with the frame set at the first base. At the junction V is shortened by 2 bases and J by 4 bases, with 12 bases in between. The cohort was made up of approximately 700 healthy bone marrow donors. All cohort members were sampled while nominally healthy, although unrecorded immune exposures were likely present. The donor tested CMV seronegative and was one of the 352 seronegative cohort members. Every donor gave a peripheral blood sample, and the peripheral blood mononuclear cells from that sample were used for TCR beta sequencing. Genomic DNA was extracted from the blood cell samples with the Qiagen DNeasy Blood Extraction Kit. Library preparation was by the immunoSEQ multiplex PCR assay. The multiplex PCR relied on a mix of 60 forward primers for TCR Vbeta segments and 13 reverse primers for TCR Jbeta segments. Amplification of the CDR3 region of rearranged TCR beta genes was performed with a multiplex PCR assay on genomic DNA. Amplified TCR beta libraries were sequenced as 87-base-pair reads on the Illumina HiSeq System. The authors' pipeline ran thus. Across the 700 or so repertoires, a later analysis counted 78 million or so unique TCR beta chains, roughly 11 million of which were shared by at least two donors. To remove PCR and sequencing errors, raw reads were error-corrected and collapsed into unique sequences using a nearest-neighbor algorithm that merged closely related sequences. To assign V, D and J gene segments, CDR3 sequences were aligned to IMGT reference sequences. Each retained sequence needed at least a six-nucleotide match to both a V gene segment and a J gene segment. Rearrangements were classified as productive when the CDR3 lacked stop codons and remained in frame with V and J, and all other rearrangements were classified as non-productive. Following IMGT convention, CDR3 was defined as the stretch from the second conserved V-encoded cysteine up to the conserved J-encoded phenylalanine. The earlier analysis of some 540 of the donors excluded any sequence lacking an unambiguous match to a single V gene segment. In an earlier analysis of roughly 500 of the donors, V segments were called functional above 56.7% productive rearrangements and were called segregating when the between-donor standard deviation exceeded 5%. A statistical classification framework was built for diagnosing cytomegalovirus status from the catalog of TCR beta chain sequences. In a later analysis, V and J genes were assigned by comparing TCR nucleotide sequences against IMGT/GENE-DB human TR gene sequences. In a later analysis, CDR3 sequences and most-parsimonious VDJ recombination scenarios were assigned using the TCRdist pipeline. In a later analysis, each TCR beta chain was defined by its CDR3 amino acid sequence together with its V-gene family, and reads lacking a unique V-gene family were excluded. In a later analysis, 450 to 600 highly shared, low-generation-probability nucleotide sequences were removed to address suspected cross-contamination and a sequencing artifact. A later analysis calculated a clonal expansion index for each public chain from normalized within-repertoire ranks of inferred template counts. Generation probabilities in a later analysis came from a VDJ recombination model fitted to out-of-frame rearrangements, and those results were checked against IGoR. In a later analysis, TCR-TCR, TCR-HLA and TCR-CMV co-occurrence was scored with hypergeometric tests, and a repertoire-size bias correction was applied to TCR pairs. A later analysis estimated false discovery rates by permuting HLA or CMV assignments 20 times. A later analysis grouped co-occurring TCRs with DBSCAN, adding TCRdist sequence similarity when clustering within HLA-allele-positive subsets. Repertoires with fewer than 30,000 or more than 120,000 public chains, plus five repertoires with anomalous nucleotide sharing, were excluded from co-occurrence clustering. This immuneACCESS table, as held by TCRdb, lists in-frame sequences with V and J called but not all clones. Of the missing ones, under half trace to an unresolved V gene in checked studies; the others have no known cause. The DNA gave D and trimming, while V, J and clone size come from that table. The sample includes roughly 250,000 clones, with 80% observed a single time. The ten largest clones take up about 0.28% of the sample.

The clonotype was recovered from a girl aged 2-10 years in good health and CMV-seronegative. The chain is encoded by TRBV30 joined to TRBJ2-1; no D segment can be confidently identified. Material: PBMCs. The CDR3 reads CAWSIRARYNEQFF. The nucleotides read TGTGCCTGGAGTATCAGAGCGCGGTACAATGAGCAGTTCTTC. With the portions outside the CDR3 filled from the reference TRBV30 and TRBJ2-1 genes, the complete variable region becomes SQTIHQWPATLVQPVGSPLSLECTVEGTSNPNLYWYRQAAGRGLQLLFYSVGIGQISSEVPQNLSASRPQDRQFILSSKKLLLSDSGFYLCAWSIRARYNEQFFGPGTRLTVL.